This T cell receptor beta chain was obtained from a study of siplizumab effects on memory and regulatory T cells. This CDR3 spans 15 amino acids. Looked up from germline, CDR1 is SGHTA and CDR2 is FQGNSA. Between the trimmed V and J ends, which lost 1 base and 2 bases, there was a span of 9 bases. Method: immunoSEQ multiplex PCR; TCRdb's copy keeps in-frame clones and lacks some. The table records about 72,000 clones, about 90% of them present only once. The V call is TRBV7-2, the J call TRBJ1-3; tentatively, D is TRBD1 (5 bases). The origin of this receptor is a human donor in good health. The source material was CD8+ T cells sorted from blood. The CDR3 sequence: CASSLGPGTGNTIYF. Here the CDR3 DNA reads TGTGCCAGCAGCTTAGGTCCAGGGACTGGAAACACCATATATTTT.